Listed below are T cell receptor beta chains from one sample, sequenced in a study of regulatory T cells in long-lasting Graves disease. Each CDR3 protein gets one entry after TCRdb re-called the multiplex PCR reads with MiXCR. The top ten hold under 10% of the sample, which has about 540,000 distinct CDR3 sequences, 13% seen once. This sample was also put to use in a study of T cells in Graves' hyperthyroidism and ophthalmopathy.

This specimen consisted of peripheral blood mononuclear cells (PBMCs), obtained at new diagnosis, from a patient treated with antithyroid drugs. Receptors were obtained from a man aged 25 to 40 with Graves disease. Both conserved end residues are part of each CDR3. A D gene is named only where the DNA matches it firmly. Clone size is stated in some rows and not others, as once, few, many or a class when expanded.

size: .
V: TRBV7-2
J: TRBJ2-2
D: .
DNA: TGTGCCAGCAGCTTAGCGTCTCAGGGAAGGCTTCCCGGGGAGCTGTTTTTT
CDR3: CASSLASQGRLPGELFF

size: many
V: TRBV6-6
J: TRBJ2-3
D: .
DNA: TGTGCCAGCAGTTACTCGGGGGGCTTGAGCACAGATACGCAGTATTTT
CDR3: CASSYSGGLSTDTQYF

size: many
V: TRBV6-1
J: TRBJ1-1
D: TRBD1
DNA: TGTGCCAGCAGTCCGACACGGACAGGGGTGAACACTGAAGCTTTCTTT
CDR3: CASSPTRTGVNTEAFF

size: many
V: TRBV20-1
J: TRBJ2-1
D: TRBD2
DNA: TGCAGTGCTGGGGGACTAGCGGAAAATGAGCAGTTCTTC
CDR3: CSAGGLAENEQFF

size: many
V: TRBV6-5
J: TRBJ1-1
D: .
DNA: TGTGCCAGCAGTTGGGGGGGGGCGCGTGAAGCTTTCTTT
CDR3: CASSWGGAREAFF

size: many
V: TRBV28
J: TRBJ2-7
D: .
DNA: TGTGCCAGCAAGGAGGGGCGGGACGGGGTCGGGCAGTACTTC
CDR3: CASKEGRDGVGQYF

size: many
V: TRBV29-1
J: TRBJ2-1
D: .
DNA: TGCAGCGTTCTAGAGCCAAATGAGCAGTTCTTC
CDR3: CSVLEPNEQFF

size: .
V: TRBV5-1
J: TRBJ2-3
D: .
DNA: TGCGCCAGCAGCACCCTCCCATCGACTAGTATGGGATCAGATACGCAGTATTTT
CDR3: CASSTLPSTSMGSDTQYF

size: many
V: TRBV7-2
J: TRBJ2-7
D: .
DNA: TGTGCCAGCAGCTTAGACTGGCGGAGCTCCTACGAGCAGTACTTC
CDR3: CASSLDWRSSYEQYF

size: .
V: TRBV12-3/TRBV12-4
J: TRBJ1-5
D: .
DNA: TGTGCCAGCACCCGACTCGGACAAAGCAATCAGCCCCAGCATTTT
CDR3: CASTRLGQSNQPQHF

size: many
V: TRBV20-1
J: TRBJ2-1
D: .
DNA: TGCAGTGCTACCTCAGGGGCCAGCTCCTACAATGAGCAGTTCTTC
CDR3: CSATSGASSYNEQFF

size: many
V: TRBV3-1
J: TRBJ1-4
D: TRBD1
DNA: TGTGCCAGCAGCCACCAGACAGGGACTAATGAAAAACTGTTTTTT
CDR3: CASSHQTGTNEKLFF

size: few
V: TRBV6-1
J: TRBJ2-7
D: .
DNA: TGTGCCAGCAGTGAAGCACATACACGATACGAGCAGTACTTC
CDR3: CASSEAHTRYEQYF

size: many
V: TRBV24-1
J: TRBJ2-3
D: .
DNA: TGTGCCACCAGTGACGCCCGACCTAGTGAGGGCACAGATACGCAGTATTTT
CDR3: CATSDARPSEGTDTQYF

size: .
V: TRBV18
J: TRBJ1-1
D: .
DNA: TGTGCCAGCTCACCACCTGGCCTTGACACTGAAGCTTTCTTT
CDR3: CASSPPGLDTEAFF

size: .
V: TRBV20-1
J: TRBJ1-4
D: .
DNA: TGCAGTGCTAGGCGGGCCAGTGAAAAACTGTTTTTT
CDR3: CSARRASEKLFF

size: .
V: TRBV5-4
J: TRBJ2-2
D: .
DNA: TGTGCCAGCAGCTTGGGACTAGGAGCCGGGGAGCTGTTTTTT
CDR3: CASSLGLGAGELFF

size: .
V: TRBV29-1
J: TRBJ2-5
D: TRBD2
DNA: TGCAGCGTCGCTATGACTAGCGGGAGAGGAGAGACCCAGTACTTC
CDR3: CSVAMTSGRGETQYF

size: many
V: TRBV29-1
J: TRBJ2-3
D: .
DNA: TGCAGCGTTGGGTTAGACCTCACAGATACGCAGTATTTT
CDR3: CSVGLDLTDTQYF

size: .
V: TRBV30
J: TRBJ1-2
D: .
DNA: TGTGCCTGGAGTCCCAACGATGGCTACACCTTC
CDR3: CAWSPNDGYTF

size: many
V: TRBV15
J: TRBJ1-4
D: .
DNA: TGTGCCACCAGCAGAGTGGAGGGCCAACAGAGCAAACTGTTTTTT
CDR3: CATSRVEGQQSKLFF

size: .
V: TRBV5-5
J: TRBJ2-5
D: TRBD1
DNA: TGTGCCAGCAGCTTGGGTGGGACAGGGGCAGAGACCCAGTACTTC
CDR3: CASSLGGTGAETQYF

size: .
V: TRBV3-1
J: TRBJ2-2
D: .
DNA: TGTGCCAGCAGCCAACCGGGGGACACCGGGGAGCTGTTTTTT
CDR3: CASSQPGDTGELFF

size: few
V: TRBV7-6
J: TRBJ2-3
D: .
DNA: TGTGCCAGCAGCCCTGGGCAGCAGGGCCCTAGCACAGATACGCAGTATTTT
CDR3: CASSPGQQGPSTDTQYF

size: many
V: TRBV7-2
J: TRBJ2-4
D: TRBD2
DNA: TGTGCCAGCAGCCCGACTAGCGGGGGAGGCATTCAGTACTTC
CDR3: CASSPTSGGGIQYF

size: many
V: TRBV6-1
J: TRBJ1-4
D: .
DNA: TGTGCCAGCCTTGGGGGGGGGGCCGGGGAAAAACTGTTTTTT
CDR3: CASLGGGAGEKLFF

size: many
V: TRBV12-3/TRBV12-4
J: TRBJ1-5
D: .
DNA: TGTGCCAGCAGTTTATCCCAGCGGCATAATCAGCCCCAGCATTTT
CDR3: CASSLSQRHNQPQHF

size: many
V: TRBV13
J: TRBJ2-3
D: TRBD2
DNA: TGTGCCAGCAGCCAAATGACTAGCGGGTCGTCAGATACGCAGTATTTT
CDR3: CASSQMTSGSSDTQYF

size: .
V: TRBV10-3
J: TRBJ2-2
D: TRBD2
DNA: TGTGCCACAAGGACTAGCGGGAGGCAGTCCGGGGAGCTGTTTTTT
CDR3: CATRTSGRQSGELFF

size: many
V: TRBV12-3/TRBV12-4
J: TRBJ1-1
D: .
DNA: TGTGCCAGCAGTTTTCAGGGGATAAACACTGAAGCTTTCTTT
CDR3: CASSFQGINTEAFF

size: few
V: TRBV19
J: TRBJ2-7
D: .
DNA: TGTGCCAGTAGTATAGCGAGGGGCTACTCAAGCTCCTACGAGCAGTACTTC
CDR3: CASSIARGYSSSYEQYF

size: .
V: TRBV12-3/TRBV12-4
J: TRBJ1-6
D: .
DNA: TGTGCCAGCACTCCATTAGGGGGAAATTCACCCCTCCACTTT
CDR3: CASTPLGGNSPLHF

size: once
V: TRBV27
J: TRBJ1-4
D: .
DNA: TGTGCCAGCAGTCGCCAAGGATTCGAGAACCGTGAAAAACTGTTTTTT
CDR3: CASSRQGFENREKLFF

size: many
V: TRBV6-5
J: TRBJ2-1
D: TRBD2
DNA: TGTGCCAGCAGTTACTCCTTCTCAACTAGCGATTACAATGAGCAGTTCTTC
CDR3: CASSYSFSTSDYNEQFF

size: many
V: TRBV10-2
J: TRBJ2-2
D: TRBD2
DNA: TGCGCCAGCAGTGATGTTAGCGGGACGGATACCGGGGAGCTGTTTTTT
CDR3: CASSDVSGTDTGELFF

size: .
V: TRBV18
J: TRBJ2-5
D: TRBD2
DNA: TGTGCCAGCTCACCAACTAGCGGAGCAGGAGAGACCCAGTACTTC
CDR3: CASSPTSGAGETQYF

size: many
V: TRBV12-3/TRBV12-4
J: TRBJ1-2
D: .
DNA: TGTGCCAGCAGTTCCGCAGGGTTTCGTGGCTACACCTTC
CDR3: CASSSAGFRGYTF

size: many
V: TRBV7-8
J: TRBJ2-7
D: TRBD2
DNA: TGTGCCAGCAGCTTAGAACTAGCGGGAGGCTACGAGCAGTACTTC
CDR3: CASSLELAGGYEQYF

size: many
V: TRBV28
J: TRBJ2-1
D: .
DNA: TGTGCCAGCAGTTTAACCGATGAGCAGTTCTTC
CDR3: CASSLTDEQFF

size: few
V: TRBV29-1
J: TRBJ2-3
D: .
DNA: TGCAGCGTTCTGACGGGACAAAGCACAGATACGCAGTATTTT
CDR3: CSVLTGQSTDTQYF

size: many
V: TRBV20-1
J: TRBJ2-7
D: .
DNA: TGCAGTGCTAAGGCGACTTACTACGAGCAGTACTTC
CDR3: CSAKATYYEQYF

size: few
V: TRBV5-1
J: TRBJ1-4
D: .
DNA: TGCGCCAGCAGCTTGGTGGGTGCGGGTGAAAAACTGTTTTTT
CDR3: CASSLVGAGEKLFF

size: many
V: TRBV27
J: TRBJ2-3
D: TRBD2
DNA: TGTGCCAGCAGTCGAATCTGGGGGGGGGAGGATACGCAGTATTTT
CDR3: CASSRIWGGEDTQYF

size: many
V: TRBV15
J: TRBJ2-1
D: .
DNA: TGTGCCACCAGCAGATCCAGACTATCAGGCTCCTACAATGAGCAGTTCTTC
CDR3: CATSRSRLSGSYNEQFF

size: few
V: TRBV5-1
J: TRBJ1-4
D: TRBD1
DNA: TGCGCCAGCAGCTCAACGGGACAGGGTGGGGAAAAACTGTTTTTT
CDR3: CASSSTGQGGEKLFF

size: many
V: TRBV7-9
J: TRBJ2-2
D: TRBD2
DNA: TGTGCCAGCAGCACTATGACTAGCCCCGACACCGGGGAGCTGTTTTTT
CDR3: CASSTMTSPDTGELFF

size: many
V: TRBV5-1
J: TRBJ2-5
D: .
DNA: TGTGCCAGCAGCCCAGGCCGTGCGACCCAGTACTTC
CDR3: CASSPGRATQYF

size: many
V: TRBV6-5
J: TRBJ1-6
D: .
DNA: TGTGCCAGCAGTTACGGGACGCACTCACCCCTCCACTTT
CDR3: CASSYGTHSPLHF

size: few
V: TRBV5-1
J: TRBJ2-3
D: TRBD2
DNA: TGCGCCAGCAGCCGTGTATCGGGAGGGAATACGCAGTATTTT
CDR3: CASSRVSGGNTQYF

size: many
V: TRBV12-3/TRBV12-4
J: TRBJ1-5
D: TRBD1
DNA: TGTGCCAGCAGTGGGACAGGTATTCCTCAGCCCCAGCATTTT
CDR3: CASSGTGIPQPQHF

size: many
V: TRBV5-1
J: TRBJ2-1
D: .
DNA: TGCGCCAGCAGCTTACTAGCTACTGGCTCCTACAATGAGCAGTTCTTC
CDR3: CASSLLATGSYNEQFF

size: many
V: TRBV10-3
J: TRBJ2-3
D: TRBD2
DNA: TGTGCCATCAGTGGTTCCCGGACTAGCGGGTCGTCAGATACGCAGTATTTT
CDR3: CAISGSRTSGSSDTQYF

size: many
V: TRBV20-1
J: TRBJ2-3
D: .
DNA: TGCAGTGCTGTTAGCGGTCCCACAGATACGCAGTATTTT
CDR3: CSAVSGPTDTQYF

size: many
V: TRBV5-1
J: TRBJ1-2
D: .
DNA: TGCGCCAGCAGCTTCCAGGCAGACGACTTCGCGGACTACACCTTC
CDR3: CASSFQADDFADYTF